This TCR beta chain came from a study of blood T cell repertoires in COVID-19. As originally analysed: Amplification with reference gene primers provided the estimates of nucleated cell counts. Sequencing was performed with immunoSEQ multiplex PCR; in TCRdb, only in-frame clones are kept and a portion is missing. The V and J calls and clone size were taken over from that table, and D and trimming were inferred from the DNA. Seen here are about 210,000 clones, 70% to 90% observed once, and the top ten hold around 4.8%. The CDR3 is 14 residues long. With 5 bases clipped from V and 8 bases from J, the junction kept 10 bases outside the gene matches. Germline V gives CDR1 SGHVS, CDR2 FQNEAQ. This clone came up once.

This chain joins TRBV7-8 and TRBJ1-2; 8 bases are a match to TRBD1. The sequenced material came from peripheral blood. The receptor was isolated from a woman in her forties with acute or convalescent COVID-19. Written as DNA, the CDR3 is TGTGCCAGCAGCCCGAGGACAGGGAGGGTGGGCTACACCTTC. It encodes CASSPRTGRVGYTF.